A selection of T cell receptor beta chains follows, all from one sample in a study of T cell responses to AZD1222 COVID-19 vaccine. Some clones are missing from TCRdb's copy, which holds only in-frame ones; the method was immunoSEQ multiplex PCR. The sample holds 100,000 to 140,000 clones, around 92% seen once. The specimen was peripheral blood, collected 28 days after the second AZD1222 dose. The receptor set was obtained from an adult who received the AZD1222 COVID-19 vaccine. Both conserved end residues are part of each CDR3. A D gene is named only where the DNA matches it firmly. Clone size is given for some rows only: seen once, a few or many times, or a class if the clone is expanded.

clone size	V gene	J gene	D gene	CDR3 protein	CDR3 DNA
.	TRBV28	TRBJ1-2	TRBD1	CASRIQGDYGYTF	TGTGCCAGCAGGATTCAGGGGGACTATGGCTACACCTTC
.	TRBV19	TRBJ2-1	.	CATGTAYNEQFF	TGTGCCACCGGGACGGCTTACAATGAGCAGTTCTTC
.	TRBV19	TRBJ1-2	TRBD1	CAVNRGKAIGYTF	TGTGCCGTTAACAGGGGAAAGGCTATCGGCTACACCTTC
.	TRBV13	TRBJ2-2	.	CASSLRGLRLFAGELFF	TGTGCCAGCAGCCTCCGCGGACTCCGTCTCTTTGCCGGGGAGCTGTTTTTT
.	TRBV9	TRBJ1-2	TRBD1	CASSPTDRGYGYTF	TGTGCCAGCAGCCCAACCGACAGGGGCTATGGCTACACCTTC
.	TRBV30	TRBJ1-6	.	CAWGREQNSPLHF	TGTGCCTGGGGTCGAGAGCAAAATTCACCCCTCCACTTT
medium-sized	TRBV2	TRBJ2-7	.	CATRPGVSEQYF	TGTGCTACTCGTCCGGGTGTGAGCGAGCAGTACTTC
.	TRBV5-6	TRBJ1-2	.	CASSAWSILTYGYTF	TGTGCCAGCAGCGCGTGGTCGATCTTAACCTATGGCTACACCTTC
.	TRBV5-6	TRBJ2-2	.	CASRRPGRELFF	TGTGCCAGCAGACGCCCAGGGAGGGAGCTGTTTTTT
.	TRBV2	TRBJ2-5	.	CASTQRGETQYF	TGTGCCAGCACCCAACGGGGGGAGACCCAGTACTTC
.	TRBV6-5	TRBJ1-4	.	CASTLGGGWTQLFF	TGTGCCAGCACCCTAGGGGGAGGTTGGACTCAACTGTTTTTT
.	TRBV6-5	TRBJ1-1	.	CTLERGNTEAFF	TGTACCCTCGAGAGGGGGAACACTGAAGCTTTCTTT
once	TRBV7-2	TRBJ2-5	.	CASSQFGQQETQYF	TGTGCCAGCAGCCAATTCGGACAGCAAGAGACCCAGTACTTC
.	TRBV5-1	TRBJ2-1	.	CASSPNGEGEQFF	TGCGCCAGCAGCCCCAACGGAGAGGGTGAGCAGTTCTTC
.	TRBV10-3	TRBJ1-1	.	CAISERAGDTEAFF	TGTGCCATCAGTGAGAGGGCGGGGGACACTGAAGCTTTCTTT
.	TRBV7-2	TRBJ1-3	.	CASSPETRSGNTIYF	TGTGCCAGCAGCCCAGAGACACGATCTGGAAACACCATATATTTT
.	TRBV7-8	TRBJ1-6	.	CASSPQRNSYNSPLHF	TGTGCCAGCAGCCCGCAGAGGAATAGTTATAATTCACCCCTCCACTTT
.	TRBV5-6	TRBJ1-5	.	CASSSRGWAYNQPQHF	TGTGCCAGCAGCTCCCGTGGATGGGCTTACAATCAGCCCCAGCATTTT
.	TRBV7-9	TRBJ2-7	TRBD1	CASSPIPGQGLVTYEQYF	TGTGCCAGCAGCCCCATCCCGGGACAGGGGCTGGTAACCTACGAGCAGTACTTC
.	TRBV19	TRBJ2-7	.	CASSGTPIYEQYF	TGTGCCAGTAGTGGGACTCCCATCTACGAGCAGTACTTC
once	TRBV2	TRBJ1-5	.	CASSEGGRRINQPQHF	TGTGCCAGCAGTGAAGGGGGCAGGAGAATCAATCAGCCCCAGCATTTT
once	TRBV12-3/TRBV12-4	TRBJ1-1	.	CASSKNAFTEAFF	TGTGCCAGCAGCAAGAACGCGTTCACTGAAGCTTTCTTT
.	TRBV4-1	TRBJ1-2	.	CASSQDRMAGGHGYTF	TGCGCCAGCAGCCAAGATAGAATGGCCGGAGGGCATGGCTACACCTTC
.	TRBV15	TRBJ2-1	TRBD2	CATSRSRTSGGKFEQFF	TGTGCCACCAGCAGATCCCGGACTAGCGGGGGCAAATTTGAGCAGTTCTTC
.	TRBV9	TRBJ1-5	.	CASSVGSGASEQPQHF	TGTGCCAGCAGCGTAGGGTCAGGGGCGTCGGAACAGCCCCAGCATTTT
.	TRBV7-9	TRBJ2-7	TRBD2	CASSAGTSIYEQYF	TGTGCCAGCAGCGCCGGGACTAGCATATACGAGCAGTACTTC
.	TRBV23-1	TRBJ1-5	.	CASSHSTDFSNQPQHF	TGCGCCAGCAGTCACTCGACAGACTTTAGCAATCAGCCCCAGCATTTT
few	TRBV4-3	TRBJ1-2	.	CASSQEAVANYGYTF	TGCGCCAGCAGCCAAGAGGCGGTTGCTAACTATGGCTACACCTTC
.	TRBV30	TRBJ1-2	TRBD1	CALDPGQGESYGYTF	TGTGCCCTCGACCCGGGACAGGGTGAGAGCTATGGCTACACCTTC
.	TRBV7-3	TRBJ1-1	.	CASSPTVGTRNTEAFF	TGTGCCAGCAGCCCAACAGTGGGTACGCGAAACACTGAAGCTTTCTTT
.	TRBV29-1	TRBJ1-1	.	CSVAYLGHERIEAFF	TGCAGCGTAGCCTACTTGGGCCATGAGAGGATTGAAGCTTTCTTT
.	TRBV9	TRBJ1-1	.	CASRQVENTEAFF	TGTGCCAGCCGTCAGGTGGAGAACACTGAAGCTTTCTTT
few	TRBV28	TRBJ2-1	TRBD2	CASSLPSGRSYNEQFF	TGTGCCAGCAGTCTGCCTAGCGGGAGGTCCTACAATGAGCAGTTCTTC
once	TRBV10-1	TRBJ2-1	TRBD1	CASSRDSSYNEQFF	TGCGCCAGCAGCCGGGACAGTTCCTACAATGAGCAGTTCTTC
.	TRBV27	TRBJ2-2	.	CASSRAGHTGELFF	TGTGCCAGCAGTAGGGCAGGGCACACCGGGGAGCTGTTTTTT
.	TRBV19	TRBJ2-5	TRBD1	CASSILGGTGSETQYF	TGTGCCAGTAGTATCCTAGGGGGGACAGGGTCAGAGACCCAGTACTTC
.	TRBV15	TRBJ2-7	.	CATSRASDYEQYF	TGTGCCACCAGCAGAGCGAGCGATTACGAGCAGTACTTC
.	TRBV7-2	TRBJ1-3	.	CASSYYLSSGNTIYF	TGTGCCAGCAGCTACTACCTATCGTCTGGAAACACCATATATTTT
.	TRBV19	TRBJ2-1	TRBD2	CASSIDIASGFYGEQFF	TGTGCCAGTAGTATAGATATCGCTAGCGGATTTTACGGTGAGCAGTTCTTC
.	TRBV19	TRBJ2-5	TRBD2	CASSLGRGGQETQYF	TGTGCCAGTAGTCTCGGACGGGGGGGACAAGAGACCCAGTACTTC
.	TRBV9	TRBJ1-5	TRBD1	CASSVGTGGFQPQHF	TGTGCCAGCAGCGTAGGGACAGGGGGTTTTCAGCCCCAGCATTTT
.	TRBV7-2	TRBJ2-3	.	CASSFRETDTQYF	TGTGCCAGCAGCTTCCGGGAAACAGATACGCAGTATTTT
.	TRBV7-8	TRBJ1-5	.	CASSPGRTFGQPQHF	TGTGCCAGCAGCCCGGGACGGACGTTCGGGCAGCCCCAGCATTTT
.	TRBV7-2	TRBJ1-1	TRBD1	CASSSNRGMIAFF	TGTGCCAGCAGCTCTAACAGGGGAATGATAGCTTTCTTT
.	TRBV2	TRBJ1-2	.	CASSERGRGNYGYTF	TGTGCCAGCAGTGAAAGAGGCAGGGGTAACTATGGCTACACCTTC
.	TRBV28	TRBJ2-1	TRBD2	CASSLSYGGLRNEQFF	TGTGCCAGCAGTTTAAGTTACGGGGGACTACGCAATGAGCAGTTCTTC
.	TRBV5-6	TRBJ1-4	.	CASSPQGYGEKLFF	TGTGCCAGCAGCCCCCAGGGATATGGTGAAAAACTGTTTTTT
.	TRBV4-1	TRBJ1-5	.	CASSGVGQPQHF	TGCGCCAGCAGCGGGGTAGGTCAGCCCCAGCATTTT
.	TRBV29-1	TRBJ2-7	TRBD1	CSVEFRDRDYEQYF	TGCAGCGTTGAATTCCGGGACAGAGACTACGAGCAGTACTTC
.	TRBV19	TRBJ2-2	.	CASNAKLNTGELFF	TGTGCCAGTAATGCAAAGCTTAACACCGGGGAGCTGTTTTTT
.	TRBV6-6	TRBJ2-7	TRBD2	CASSIQTSGSYEQYF	TGTGCCAGCAGTATACAGACTAGCGGTTCCTACGAGCAGTACTTC
.	TRBV6-2/TRBV6-3	TRBJ1-2	.	CASSYSRQGPIYGYTF	TGTGCCAGCAGTTACTCCCGGCAGGGGCCTATCTATGGCTACACCTTC
.	TRBV2	TRBJ1-2	.	CASKARSDYGYTF	TGTGCCAGCAAGGCTCGGTCGGACTATGGCTACACCTTC
.	TRBV6-4	TRBJ2-2	.	CASSAANTGELFF	TGTGCCAGCAGTGCCGCGAACACCGGGGAGCTGTTTTTT
.	TRBV10-3	TRBJ2-1	.	CAISDLTSSGSDEQFF	TGTGCCATCAGTGACCTAACTAGCTCCGGGAGCGATGAGCAGTTCTTC
.	TRBV7-3	TRBJ1-3	.	CASSTGLSGNTIYF	TGTGCCAGCAGCACTGGGCTGTCTGGAAACACCATATATTTT
.	TRBV7-2	TRBJ1-1	TRBD1	CASSWIGDRNTEAFF	TGTGCCAGCAGTTGGATAGGGGACAGAAACACTGAAGCTTTCTTT
.	TRBV7-9	TRBJ2-3	TRBD2	CASSSSSGTSDTQYF	TGTGCCAGCAGCTCCTCTAGCGGGACCTCAGATACGCAGTATTTT
.	TRBV25-1	TRBJ1-2	.	CASSDLGYTF	TGTGCCAGCAGTGATTTGGGCTACACCTTC